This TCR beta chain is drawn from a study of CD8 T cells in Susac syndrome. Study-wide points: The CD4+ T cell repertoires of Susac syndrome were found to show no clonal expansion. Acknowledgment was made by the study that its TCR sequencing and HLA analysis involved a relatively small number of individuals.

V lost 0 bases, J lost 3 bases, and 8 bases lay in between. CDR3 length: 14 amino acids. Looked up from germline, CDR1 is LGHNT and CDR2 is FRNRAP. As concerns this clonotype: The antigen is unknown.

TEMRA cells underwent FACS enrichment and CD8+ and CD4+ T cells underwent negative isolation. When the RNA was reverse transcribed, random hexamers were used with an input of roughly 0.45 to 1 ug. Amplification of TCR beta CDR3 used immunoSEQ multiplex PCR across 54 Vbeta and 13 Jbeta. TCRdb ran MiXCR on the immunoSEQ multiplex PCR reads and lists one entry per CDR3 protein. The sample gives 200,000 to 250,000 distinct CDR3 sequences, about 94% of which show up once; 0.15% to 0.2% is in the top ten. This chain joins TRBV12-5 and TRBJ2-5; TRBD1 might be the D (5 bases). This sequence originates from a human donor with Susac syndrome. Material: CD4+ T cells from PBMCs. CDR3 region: CASGLVQAKETQYF. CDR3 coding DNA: TGTGCTAGTGGTTTGGTACAGGCAAAAGAGACCCAGTACTTC.